Listed below are T cell receptor beta chains from one sample, sequenced in a study of sequential checkpoint blockade in melanoma. The assay was immunoSEQ multiplex PCR, and TCRdb's table has in-frame clones only and misses some. The sample carries about 18,000 clones, roughly 73% recorded once. The sequenced sample was tumor tissue (inferred from file names), obtained from a patient given nivolumab and ipilimumab in sequence. Receptor source: a human donor with melanoma. Both conserved end residues are part of each CDR3. The D gene is left open where the match is weak.

J gene: TRBJ2-2
D gene: .
V gene: TRBV5-1
CDR3 DNA: TGCGCCAGCAGCCGAAGGACAGCGAACACCGGGGAGCTGTTTTTT
CDR3 protein: CASSRRTANTGELFF

J gene: TRBJ1-1
D gene: .
V gene: TRBV19
CDR3 DNA: TGTGCCAGTAGTATGAAGGGGGATGGAGGCACTGAAGCTTTCTTT
CDR3 protein: CASSMKGDGGTEAFF

J gene: TRBJ2-5
D gene: .
V gene: TRBV19
CDR3 DNA: TGTGCCAGTAGTCCAGGGGGAGGGGGGACAGAGACCCAGTACTTC
CDR3 protein: CASSPGGGGTETQYF

J gene: TRBJ1-1
D gene: TRBD1
V gene: TRBV18
CDR3 DNA: TGTGCCAGCTCACCCGCAGGGGGCGGCACTGAAGCTTTCTTT
CDR3 protein: CASSPAGGGTEAFF

J gene: TRBJ1-2
D gene: TRBD1
V gene: TRBV5-1
CDR3 DNA: TGCGCCAGCAGCTTGCCACAGGGGATAGATGGCTACACCTTC
CDR3 protein: CASSLPQGIDGYTF

J gene: TRBJ2-3
D gene: TRBD1
V gene: TRBV4-3
CDR3 DNA: TGCGCCAGCAGCCCCCGACAGGGGGCTCTACCCACAGATACGCAGTATTTT
CDR3 protein: CASSPRQGALPTDTQYF

J gene: TRBJ2-5
D gene: .
V gene: TRBV15
CDR3 DNA: TGTGCCACCAGCAGAGATCTGCGGGGACACCAAGAGACCCAGTACTTC
CDR3 protein: CATSRDLRGHQETQYF

J gene: TRBJ2-7
D gene: TRBD2
V gene: TRBV18
CDR3 DNA: TGTGCCAGCTCATTTGGCCTAGCGGGGGGGTTATACGAGCAGTACTTC
CDR3 protein: CASSFGLAGGLYEQYF

J gene: TRBJ2-1
D gene: .
V gene: TRBV19
CDR3 DNA: TGTGCCAGTTTATCCAGGGGTAATGAGCAGTTCTTC
CDR3 protein: CASLSRGNEQFF

J gene: TRBJ2-3
D gene: .
V gene: TRBV2
CDR3 DNA: TGTGCCAGCAGCTTTCGGGTAGGGGATACGCAGTATTTT
CDR3 protein: CASSFRVGDTQYF

J gene: TRBJ1-1
D gene: .
V gene: TRBV23-1
CDR3 DNA: TGCGCCAGCAGCTTAACGAGGGACACTGAAGCTTTCTTT
CDR3 protein: CASSLTRDTEAFF

J gene: TRBJ2-5
D gene: .
V gene: TRBV30
CDR3 DNA: TGTGCCTGGAAAACCCAGGATGGAGAGACCCAGTACTTC
CDR3 protein: CAWKTQDGETQYF

J gene: TRBJ1-4
D gene: TRBD1
V gene: TRBV19
CDR3 DNA: TGTGCCAGTAGTCGGACAGGCGGGGCTATTAATGAGGAACTGTTTTTT
CDR3 protein: CASSRTGGAINEELFF

J gene: TRBJ1-2
D gene: .
V gene: TRBV7-7
CDR3 DNA: TGTGCCAGAAGCCCGATAAGGGGGGGCCCCTCTAACTATGGCTACACCTTC
CDR3 protein: CARSPIRGGPSNYGYTF

J gene: TRBJ2-6
D gene: .
V gene: TRBV7-7
CDR3 DNA: TGTGCCAGCAGCACCGGGACTTCTGGGGCCAACGTCCTGACTTTC
CDR3 protein: CASSTGTSGANVLTF

J gene: TRBJ1-2
D gene: .
V gene: TRBV30
CDR3 DNA: TGTGCCTGCGCTGACCCGGGCGGCTACACCTTC
CDR3 protein: CACADPGGYTF

J gene: TRBJ2-7
D gene: .
V gene: TRBV11-3
CDR3 DNA: TGTGCCAGCAGCCCCAGGTCCGGAAGGAGCTCCTACGAGCAGTACTTC
CDR3 protein: CASSPRSGRSSYEQYF